This section outlines one T cell receptor beta chain sequence together with its context. This clonotype turned up a few times. The antigen it recognizes is unknown. No base-level quality is on record; no much larger clone is a single base apart. The CDR3 numbers 14 residues from cysteine through phenylalanine. Only the CDR3 DNA stays, 42 bases, in frame from base 1. From V the trimming removes 5 bases and from J it removes 4 bases, while the gene matches leave 6 bases of the junction unaccounted for. As encoded in the germline V gene, CDR1 is SGHRS while CDR2 is YFSETQ. The data are from a study of blood T cells in healthy people across ages (dated by TCRdb to between 2015 and 2016). About the study as a whole: In model experiments, template switching captured roughly one uniquely barcoded TCR beta cDNA molecule for every two T cells. The study measured age-related changes in TCR beta repertoire diversity using deep sequencing normalized with unique cDNA molecular identifiers. Donors were grouped into four age groups: young (average 16 years), middle-aged (39), aged (around 60) and long-lived (about 90). For two donors (one aged 18 to 30 and one aged 80 or older), the study analyzed two additional independent replicas of 1 million unique cDNA reads from the same blood draw.

Beyond this particular receptor, the publication reports: As age increased, observed TCR beta diversity per million T cells dropped in a roughly linear way, and a significant reduction was already evident by age 40. Estimates of total diversity based on one million sequenced T cells were considered lower bounds and underestimates. Bulk unsorted PBMC profiling prevented conclusive comparison of naive and antigen-experienced compartments. A strong correlation was found between observed TCR beta diversity and the percentage of naive T cells measured by flow cytometry. The long-lived group showed more naive CD4+ T cells, fewer expanded clones and increased TCR diversity than the aged group, suggesting age selection. The CMV infection status of donors was not known, potentially confounding age-related changes in expanded clonotypes.

Systemically healthy Caucasian individuals from Russia, 39 in total and aged about 6 to 100 years, were included as donors. Each donor gave ten milliliters of peripheral blood, drawn into EDTA-treated Vacutainer tubes. Ficoll-Paque density-gradient centrifugation was used to isolate PBMCs, with at least 6.5 million obtained per sample. Total RNA, at least 6 micrograms per sample, was extracted from PBMCs with Trizol reagent. For every donor, an aliquot of PBMCs went through flow cytometry to measure the percentages of naive CD45RAhigh/CD27high T cells. The protocol used for the library was 5' RACE. Sequenced using an Illumina HiSeq 2500. A second roughly 6 to 11 cycle PCR used a sample-barcoded 5' primer and a J-beta primer mix. A unique molecular identifier was introduced onto each TCR beta cDNA molecule by a template-switch 5' adaptor carrying 12 random nucleotides. At least 3 million CDR3-containing paired-end reads were obtained from each sample. The Mint cDNA synthesis kit, primed by a TRBC-specific oligonucleotide, was used to synthesize first-strand cDNA from all RNA. Following uracil-DNA glycosylase treatment, all cDNA underwent a first 18-cycle PCR with the universal primers M1SS and BC2_uni_R. The study's processing was this. Normalization of each sample was performed by random selection of 1 million high-quality reads, each carrying a distinct molecular identifier. Instead of being binned into consensus sequences, reads with shared molecular identifiers were discarded. MiTCR, set to a Q25 quality threshold and the strictest error-elimination algorithm, was used for CDR3 identification, clonotype clustering and error correction. A nonparametric unseen species model using Euler transformation provided a lower-bound estimate of total TCR beta diversity. Starting from the raw public reads, TCRdb applied fastp trimming at Q25, assembled clones with MiXCR and retained in-frame beta chains. Each entry merges the rows of one CDR3 protein and shows their most common DNA and genes. The V and J calls were not made by the authors but by TCRdb's processing. The sample data list approximately 900,000 distinct CDR3 sequences, and 25% to 35% of these were observed just once. The leading ten clones occupy about 9.4% of the sample.

This sample also belongs to another study, concerning T cells of mothers and their children. As that second paper reports: Nine systemically healthy Caucasian individuals, comprising three mothers and their six children, were included as donors. cDNA synthesis used all of the extracted RNA, with 1.5 ug of RNA in each 15 ul reaction. In the second PCR, the M1S primer introduced both the sample barcodes and 2-4 random nucleotides. Over 8 million TCR beta CDR3 reads came from each mother, compared with 3.3 million or so reads from each child. Thymic selection shapes the output of TCR recombination in a similar way in related and unrelated pairs, and inherited differences have a minor effect. Normalized repertoire overlap was always found to be slightly, but never significantly, higher in related mother-child pairs than in unrelated mother-child pairs. Persistent microchimeric T cell clones were not detected, at a sensitivity of approximately 93 clones per million clonotypes. Deep NGS was used in the study to compare the TCR beta repertoires of mothers and children and to look for features that separate related mother-child pairs from unrelated individuals. Mothers averaged approximately 40 +/- 4 years of age and children averaged about 10 +/- 4 years. Libraries were sequenced on Illumina HiSeq 2000 with 100+100 nt paired-end reads after adapter ligation with NEBNext reagents. To avoid cross-contamination, the mother libraries and the child libraries were prepared a month apart and sequenced in separate runs. Between roughly 500,000 and 2,300,000 distinct TCR beta clonotypes were identified per donor. Naive TCR beta clonotypes were estimated from low-frequency clonotypes matched to each donor's FACS-determined naive share, without sorting.

This chain joins TRBV5-1 to TRBJ1-2; 9 bases in between match TRBD1. The TCR comes from a woman in her thirties or forties in good health. Sequences were obtained from blood. The CDR3 region has the sequence CASRPETGGYGYTF. In nucleotide form, the sequence is TGCGCCAGCAGACCAGAGACAGGGGGCTATGGCTACACCTTC.